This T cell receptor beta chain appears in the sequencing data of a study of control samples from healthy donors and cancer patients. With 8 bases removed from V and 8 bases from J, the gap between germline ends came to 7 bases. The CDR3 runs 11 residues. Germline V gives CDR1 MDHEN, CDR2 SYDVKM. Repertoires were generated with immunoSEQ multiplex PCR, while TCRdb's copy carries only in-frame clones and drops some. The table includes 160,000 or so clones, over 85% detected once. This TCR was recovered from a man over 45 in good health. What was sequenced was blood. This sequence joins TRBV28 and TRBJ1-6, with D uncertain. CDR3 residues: CASAADSPLHF. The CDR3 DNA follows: TGTGCCAGCGCCGCTGATTCACCCCTCCACTTT.